This TCR beta chain was found in a study of T-cell reconstitution after alpha-beta-depleted transplantation in children. General study results and limits: At one year after transplant, newly produced T cells mostly accounted for T-cell counts and diversity. Roughly two months post-transplant, alpha-beta T cells reportedly originated from several hundred graft clones that had expanded. For some patients, TCRbeta diversity was high at day 60 because of recipient T cells and thymic progenitors that survived.

The CDR3 is made up of 13 amino acids. Trimming pared 7 bases from V and 3 bases from J, leaving 9 bases between. This clonotype was observed a few times. As yet, its antigen is unknown. This sample's TCRbeta library carried unique molecular identifier barcodes. MiXCR was run by TCRdb on the PCR reads, yielding one entry per CDR3 protein. This sample has hundreds of thousands of distinct CDR3 sequences, with 10% to 15% found just once. Sequenced here: PBMCs, mostly from graft donor cells, sampled 360 days after TCRalphabeta/CD19-depleted stem cell transplant. This TCR came from a male patient under 18 who had a stem cell transplant for acute myeloid leukemia, so the T cells may come from the graft donor. The chain joins TRBV12-3 or TRBV12-4 to TRBJ1-4; D is undetermined. CDR3 nucleotides: TGTGCCAGCAATGTTGGAGCTAATGAAAAACTGTTTTTT. As protein: CASNVGANEKLFF.